This T cell receptor beta chain is drawn from a study of human thymus T cells. Points from the study as a whole: V and J genes seemed to be used with bias in thymic and blood repertoires.

V lost 5 bases and J 4 bases, leaving 12 bases between the germline ends. This CDR3 region has 15 residues. Germline V gene sequence: CDR1 SGHVS, CDR2 FNYEAQ. Turning to this clone: Antigen: not known.

Method: immunoSEQ multiplex PCR; TCRdb's copy keeps in-frame clones and lacks some. The sample shows more than 50,000 clones, around 94% of them seen only once. The source of this sequence is a boy in the first two years of life with a congenital heart defect but otherwise immunologically healthy. Source material: blood. V usage is TRBV7-6 and J usage is TRBJ1-6; TRBD1 might be the D (5 bases). Here the CDR3 DNA reads TGTGCCAGCAGCGAACTACAGGATTATAATTCACCCCTCCACTTT. Translating gives CASSELQDYNSPLHF.